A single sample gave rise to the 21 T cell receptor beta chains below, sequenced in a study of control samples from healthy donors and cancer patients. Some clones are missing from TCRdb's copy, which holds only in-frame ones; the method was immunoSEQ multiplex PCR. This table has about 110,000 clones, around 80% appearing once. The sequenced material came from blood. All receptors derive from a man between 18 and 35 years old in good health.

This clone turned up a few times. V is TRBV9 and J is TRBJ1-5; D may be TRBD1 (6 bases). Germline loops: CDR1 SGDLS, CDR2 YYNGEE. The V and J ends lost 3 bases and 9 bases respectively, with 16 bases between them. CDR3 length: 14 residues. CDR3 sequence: CASSEGDGATPQHF. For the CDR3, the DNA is TGTGCCAGCAGCGAGGGGGACGGAGCGACGCCCCAGCATTTT.

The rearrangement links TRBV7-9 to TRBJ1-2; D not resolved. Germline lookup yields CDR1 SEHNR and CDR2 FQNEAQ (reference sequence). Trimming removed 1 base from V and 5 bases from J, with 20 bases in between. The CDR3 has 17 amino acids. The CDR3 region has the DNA TGTGCCAGCAGCTTAGGTGGGGAGGGTTATAACTCTTATGGCTACACCTTC. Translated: CASSLGGEGYNSYGYTF. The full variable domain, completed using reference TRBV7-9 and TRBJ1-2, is DTGVSQNPRHKITKRGQNVTFRCDPISEHNRLYWYRQTLGQGPEFLTYFQNEAQLEKSRLLSDRFSAERPKGSFSTLEIQRTEQGDSAMYLCASSLGGEGYNSYGYTFGSGTRLTVV.

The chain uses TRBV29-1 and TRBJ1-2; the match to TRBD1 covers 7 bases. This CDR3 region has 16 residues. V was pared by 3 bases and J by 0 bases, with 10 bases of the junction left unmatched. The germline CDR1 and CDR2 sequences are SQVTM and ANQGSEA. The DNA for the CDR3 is TGCAGCGTTGACCCGGGACAGCAGGGAGCTAACTATGGCTACACCTTC. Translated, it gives CSVDPGQQGANYGYTF.

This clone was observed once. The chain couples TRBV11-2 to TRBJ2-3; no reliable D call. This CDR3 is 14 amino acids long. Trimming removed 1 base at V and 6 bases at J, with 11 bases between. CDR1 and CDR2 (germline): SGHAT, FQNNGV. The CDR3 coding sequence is TGTGCCAGCAGCTTAGGACATCCTCGGGATACGCAGTATTTT. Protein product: CASSLGHPRDTQYF.

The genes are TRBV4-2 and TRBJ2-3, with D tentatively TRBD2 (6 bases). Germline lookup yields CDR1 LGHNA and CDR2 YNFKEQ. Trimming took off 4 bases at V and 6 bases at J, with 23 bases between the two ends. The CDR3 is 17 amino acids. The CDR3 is CASSLGAGTQIRDTQYF. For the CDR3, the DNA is TGTGCCAGCAGCCTCGGGGCTGGGACTCAGATCAGGGATACGCAGTATTTT.

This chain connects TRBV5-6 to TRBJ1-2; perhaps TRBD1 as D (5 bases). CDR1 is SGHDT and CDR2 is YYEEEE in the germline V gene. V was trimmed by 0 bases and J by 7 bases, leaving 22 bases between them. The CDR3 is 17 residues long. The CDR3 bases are TGTGCCAGCAGCTTGGGACCACTGGCGGGGCCCCAGGGTGGCTACACCTTC. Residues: CASSLGPLAGPQGGYTF. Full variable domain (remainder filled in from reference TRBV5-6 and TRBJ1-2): DAGVTQSPTHLIKTRGQQVTLRCSPKSGHDTVSWYQQALGQGPQFIFQYYEEEERQRGNFPDRFSGHQFPNYSSELNVNALLLGDSALYLCASSLGPLAGPQGGYTFGSGTRLTVV.

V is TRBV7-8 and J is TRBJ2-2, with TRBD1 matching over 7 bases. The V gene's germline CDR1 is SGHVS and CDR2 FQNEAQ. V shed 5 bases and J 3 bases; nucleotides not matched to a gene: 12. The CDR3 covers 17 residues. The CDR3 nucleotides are TGTGCCAGCAGCCGCTTACAGGGGTTGAGAGACACCGGGGAGCTGTTTTTT. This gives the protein CASSRLQGLRDTGELFF. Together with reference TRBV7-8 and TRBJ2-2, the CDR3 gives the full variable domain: GAGVSQSPRYKVAKRGQDVALRCDPISGHVSLFWYQQALGQGPEFLTYFQNEAQLDKSGLPSDRFFAERPEGSVSTLKIQRTQQEDSAVYLCASSRLQGLRDTGELFFGEGSRLTVL.

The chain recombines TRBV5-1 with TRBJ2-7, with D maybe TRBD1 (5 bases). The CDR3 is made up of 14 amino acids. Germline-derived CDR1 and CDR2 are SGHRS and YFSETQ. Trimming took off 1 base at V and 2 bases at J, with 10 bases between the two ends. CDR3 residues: CASSLYGQAYEQYF. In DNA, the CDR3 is TGCGCCAGCAGCTTGTATGGACAAGCCTACGAGCAGTACTTC. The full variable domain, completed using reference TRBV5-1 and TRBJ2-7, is KAGVTQTPRYLIKTRGQQVTLSCSPISGHRSVSWYQQTPGQGLQFLFEYFSETQRNKGNFPGRFSGRQFSNSRSEMNVSTLELGDSALYLCASSLYGQAYEQYFGPGTRLTVT.

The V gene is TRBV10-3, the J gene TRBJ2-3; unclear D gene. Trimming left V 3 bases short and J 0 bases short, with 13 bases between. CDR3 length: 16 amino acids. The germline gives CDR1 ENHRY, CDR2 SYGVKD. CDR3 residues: CAISDKGLPSTDTQYF. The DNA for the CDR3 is TGTGCCATCAGTGATAAGGGTCTCCCCAGCACAGATACGCAGTATTTT.

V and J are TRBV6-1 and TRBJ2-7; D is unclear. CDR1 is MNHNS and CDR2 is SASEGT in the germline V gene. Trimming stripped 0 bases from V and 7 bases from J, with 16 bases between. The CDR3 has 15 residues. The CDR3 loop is CASSEALYGLWEQYV. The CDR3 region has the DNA TGTGCCAGCAGTGAAGCGCTTTACGGGCTCTGGGAGCAGTACGTC.

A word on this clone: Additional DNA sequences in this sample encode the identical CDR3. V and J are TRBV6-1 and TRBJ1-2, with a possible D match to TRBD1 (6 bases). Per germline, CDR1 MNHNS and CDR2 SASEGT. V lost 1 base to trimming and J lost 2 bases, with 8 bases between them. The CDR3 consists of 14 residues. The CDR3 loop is CASSEGRGNYGYTF. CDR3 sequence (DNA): TGTGCCAGCAGTGAAGGGAGGGGGAACTATGGCTACACCTTC.

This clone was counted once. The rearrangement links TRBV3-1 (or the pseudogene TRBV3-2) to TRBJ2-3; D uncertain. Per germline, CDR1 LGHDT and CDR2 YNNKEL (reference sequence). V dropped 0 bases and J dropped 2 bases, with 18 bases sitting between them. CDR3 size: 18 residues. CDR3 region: CASSQDPGTPSYTDTQYF. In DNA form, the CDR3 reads TGTGCCAGCAGCCAAGATCCGGGCACCCCGAGCTACACAGATACGCAGTATTTT.

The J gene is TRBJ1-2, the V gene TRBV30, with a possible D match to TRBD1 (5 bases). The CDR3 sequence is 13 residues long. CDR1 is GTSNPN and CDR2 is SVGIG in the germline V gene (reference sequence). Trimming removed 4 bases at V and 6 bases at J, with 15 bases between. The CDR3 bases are TGTGCCTGGACCCCCTCGGGGGGGGATGGCTACACCTTC. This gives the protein CAWTPSGGDGYTF.

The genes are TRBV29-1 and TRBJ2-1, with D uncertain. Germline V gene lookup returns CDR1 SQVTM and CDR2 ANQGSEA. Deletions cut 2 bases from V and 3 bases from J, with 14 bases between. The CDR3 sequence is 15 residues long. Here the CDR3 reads CSVETSAGFYNEQFF. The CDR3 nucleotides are TGCAGCGTTGAAACCAGCGCTGGATTCTACAATGAGCAGTTCTTC.

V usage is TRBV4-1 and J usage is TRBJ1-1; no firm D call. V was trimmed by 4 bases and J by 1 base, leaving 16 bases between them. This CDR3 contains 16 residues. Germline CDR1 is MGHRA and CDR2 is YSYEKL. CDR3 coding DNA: TGCGCCAGCAGCCTCACGGTGCCAAAGGGGAACACTGAAGCTTTCTTT. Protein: CASSLTVPKGNTEAFF.

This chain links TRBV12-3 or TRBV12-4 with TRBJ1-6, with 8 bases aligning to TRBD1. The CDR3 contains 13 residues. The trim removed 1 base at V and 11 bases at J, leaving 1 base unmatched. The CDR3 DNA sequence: TGTGCCAGCAGTTTAGGACAGGGGACACCCCTCCACTTT. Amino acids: CASSLGQGTPLHF.

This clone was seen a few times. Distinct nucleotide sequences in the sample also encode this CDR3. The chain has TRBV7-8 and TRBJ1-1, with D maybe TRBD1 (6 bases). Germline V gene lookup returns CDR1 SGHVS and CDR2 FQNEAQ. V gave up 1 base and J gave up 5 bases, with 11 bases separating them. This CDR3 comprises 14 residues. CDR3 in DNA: TGTGCCAGCAGCTTAGACAGGGTCAATACTGAAGCTTTCTTT. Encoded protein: CASSLDRVNTEAFF.

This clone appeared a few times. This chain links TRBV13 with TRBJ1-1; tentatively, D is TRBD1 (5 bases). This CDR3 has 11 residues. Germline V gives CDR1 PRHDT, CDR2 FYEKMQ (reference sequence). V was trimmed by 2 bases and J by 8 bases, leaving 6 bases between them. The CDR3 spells CASSLNREAFF. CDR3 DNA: TGTGCCAGCAGCTTAAACAGGGAAGCTTTCTTT. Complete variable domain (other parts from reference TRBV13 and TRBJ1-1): AAGVIQSPRHLIKEKRETATLKCYPIPRHDTVYWYQQGPGQDPQFLISFYEKMQSDKGSIPDRFSAQQFSDYHSELNMSSLELGDSALYFCASSLNREAFFGQGTRLTVV.

The CDR3 nucleotides read TGTGCCAGCAGCAAAGAACGGACCGGTAATATTTCCTACGAGCAGTACGTC. This translates into CASSKERTGNISYEQYV. The chain links TRBV21-1 to TRBJ2-7. TRBV21-1 is annotated as a pseudogene. CDR3 length: 17 amino acids.

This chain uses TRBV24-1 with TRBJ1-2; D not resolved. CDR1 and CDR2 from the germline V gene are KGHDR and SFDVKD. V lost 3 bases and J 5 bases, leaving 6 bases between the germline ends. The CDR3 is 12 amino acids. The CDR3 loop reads CATSDGGYGYTF. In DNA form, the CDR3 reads TGTGCCACCAGTGATGGAGGGTATGGCTACACCTTC.

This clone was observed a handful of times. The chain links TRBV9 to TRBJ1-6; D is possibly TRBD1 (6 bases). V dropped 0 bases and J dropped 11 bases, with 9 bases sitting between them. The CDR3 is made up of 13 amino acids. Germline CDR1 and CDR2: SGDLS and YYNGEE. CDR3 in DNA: TGTGCCAGCAGCGTAGCTTCAGGGGCACCCCTCCACTTT. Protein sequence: CASSVASGAPLHF.